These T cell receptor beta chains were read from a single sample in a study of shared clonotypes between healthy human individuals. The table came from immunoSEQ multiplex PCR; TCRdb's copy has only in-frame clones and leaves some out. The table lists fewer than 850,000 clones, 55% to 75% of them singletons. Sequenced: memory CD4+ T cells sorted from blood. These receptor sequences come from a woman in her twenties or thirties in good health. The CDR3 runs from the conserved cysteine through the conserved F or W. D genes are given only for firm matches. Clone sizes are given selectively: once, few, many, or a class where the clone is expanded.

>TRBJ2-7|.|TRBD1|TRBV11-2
TGTGCCAGCAGCTCGACAGGGGTGAACTCCTACGAGCAGTACTTC
CASSSTGVNSYEQYF
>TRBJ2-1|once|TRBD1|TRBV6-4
TGTGCCAGCAGTGACTCTGGGACAGGCTCGAACAATGAGCAGTTCTTC
CASSDSGTGSNNEQFF
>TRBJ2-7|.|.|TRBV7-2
TGTGCCAGCAGCGGTCGTGGCTCCTACGAGCAGTACTTC
CASSGRGSYEQYF
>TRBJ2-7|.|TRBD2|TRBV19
TGTGCCAGTAGCCGAAATAGCGGGAGGGCCGGTTTTGTCTACGAGCAGTACTTC
CASSRNSGRAGFVYEQYF
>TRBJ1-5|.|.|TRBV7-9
TGTGCCAGCAGCGCCGCAAATCAGCCCCAGCATTTT
CASSAANQPQHF
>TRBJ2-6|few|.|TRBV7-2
TGTGCCAGCAGCTCGAAACTCATAGGGGGAGCGTCTGGGGCCAACGTCCTGACTTTC
CASSSKLIGGASGANVLTF
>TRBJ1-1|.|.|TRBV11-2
TGTGCCAGCAGCGCAAGGGCAGTTACCAACACTGAAGCTTTCTTT
CASSARAVTNTEAFF
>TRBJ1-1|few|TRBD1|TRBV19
TGTGCCAGTAGTCAGGGGGCTTTGAACACTGAAGCTTTCTTT
CASSQGALNTEAFF
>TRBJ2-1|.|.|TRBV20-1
TGCAGTGCCACTGAGTCCCATGAGCAGTTCTTC
CSATESHEQFF
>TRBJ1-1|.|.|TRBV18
TGTGCCAGCTCACCGGCGCGACAGGCTCTGTCGGGCGAAGCTTTCTTT
CASSPARQALSGEAFF
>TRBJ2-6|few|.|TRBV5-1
TGCGCCAGCAGCTTGGCCGGTCCGTTCTCCTCTGGGGCCAACGTCCTGACTTTC
CASSLAGPFSSGANVLTF
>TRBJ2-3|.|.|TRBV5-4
TGTGCCAGCAGCTTGAGATCTAGCGTGGACACAGATACGCAGTATTTT
CASSLRSSVDTDTQYF
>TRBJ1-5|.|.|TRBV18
TGTGCCAGCTCACGATACCGGGACCGGGGGGGCAATCAGCCCCAGCATTTT
CASSRYRDRGGNQPQHF
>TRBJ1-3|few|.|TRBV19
TGTGCCAGTAGTCCGCGACTTGATGGCTCTGGAAACACCATATATTTT
CASSPRLDGSGNTIYF
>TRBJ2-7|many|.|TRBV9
TGTGCCAGCAGCTCGAACTCGGGAACTTCCTACGAGCAGTACTTC
CASSSNSGTSYEQYF
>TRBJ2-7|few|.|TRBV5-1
TGCGCCAGCAGCACCTACGACAGAAAAGCCGACGAGCAGTACTTC
CASSTYDRKADEQYF
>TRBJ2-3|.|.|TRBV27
TGTGCCAGCTGGGGGGGGCCCGTTTTTCGTGAGTATTTT
CASWGGPVFREYF
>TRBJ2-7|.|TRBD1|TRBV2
TGTGCCAGCAGTTTTTTAGGGCAGGGGGCTTGGGAGCAGTACTTC
CASSFLGQGAWEQYF
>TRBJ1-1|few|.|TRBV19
TGTGCCAGTAGTATAGGTTTCGGTGAAGCTTTCTTT
CASSIGFGEAFF
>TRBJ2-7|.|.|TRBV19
TGTGCCAGTAGTATGGCGGGTCTCGAGCAGTACTTC
CASSMAGLEQYF
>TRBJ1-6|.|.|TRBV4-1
TGCGCCAGCAGCCAAGCCCGCACAGTATGGGATTCACCCCTCCACTTT
CASSQARTVWDSPLHF
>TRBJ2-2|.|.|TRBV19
TGTGCCAGTAGTCTGGGGGTGTATTACACCGGGGAGCTGTTTTTT
CASSLGVYYTGELFF
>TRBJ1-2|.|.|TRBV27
TGTGCCAGCAGTTTCGAGGGGATGGACGGTGGCTACACCTTC
CASSFEGMDGGYTF
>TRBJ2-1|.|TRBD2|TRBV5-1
TGCGCCAGCAGCTCAGGACTAGCGGGATACAATGAGCAGTTCTTC
CASSSGLAGYNEQFF
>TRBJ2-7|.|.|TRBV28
TGTGCCAGCAGAGGGAAGGGGTTGAGCGAGCAGTACTTC
CASRGKGLSEQYF
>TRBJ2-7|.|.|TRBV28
TGTGCCAGCAGTGCCTTGGGCCGGCCCTACGAGCAGTACTTC
CASSALGRPYEQYF
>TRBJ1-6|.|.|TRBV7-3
TGTGCCAGCAGCTTAGATCAGGGAGCCAATTCACCCCTCCACTTT
CASSLDQGANSPLHF
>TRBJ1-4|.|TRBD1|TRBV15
TGTGCCACCAGCAGAGATGGGGGACAGGTTGAAAAACTGTTTTTT
CATSRDGGQVEKLFF
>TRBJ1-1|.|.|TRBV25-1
TGTGCCAGCAGTGAACGTAACAGGGCTTTCACTGAAGCTTTCTTT
CASSERNRAFTEAFF
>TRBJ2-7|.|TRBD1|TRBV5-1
TGCGCCAGCAGCCGGGGACAGGGATACGAGCAGTACTTC
CASSRGQGYEQYF
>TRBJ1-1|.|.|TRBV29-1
TGCAGCGTCTGTGACCCGGGTACTGAAGCTTTCTTT
CSVCDPGTEAFF
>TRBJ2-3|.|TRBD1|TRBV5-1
TGCGCCAGCAGCTTGGTGGGGATAGGACAGGCAAGGGATACGCAGTATTTT
CASSLVGIGQARDTQYF
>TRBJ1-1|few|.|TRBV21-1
TGTGCCAGGAGACTCACCAGGGGCGACCGCACTGAAGCTTTCTTT
CARRLTRGDRTEAFF
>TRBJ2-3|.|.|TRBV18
TGTGCCAGCTCACCCGCTGCCACAGATACGCAGTATTTT
CASSPAATDTQYF
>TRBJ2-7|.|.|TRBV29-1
TGCAGCGTTTCCCTCAGCCGTAGCGAGCAGTACTTC
CSVSLSRSEQYF
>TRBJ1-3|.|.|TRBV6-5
TGTGCCAGCAGTTACGGAGACACCATATATTTT
CASSYGDTIYF
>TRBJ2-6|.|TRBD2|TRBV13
TGTGCCTCCCGCGCCAGCGGGGGGCTGGGGGCCAACGTCCTGACTTTC
CASRASGGLGANVLTF
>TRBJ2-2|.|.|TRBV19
TGTGCCAGTAAACTAGGGAACACCGGGGAGCTGTTTTTT
CASKLGNTGELFF
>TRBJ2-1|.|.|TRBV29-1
TGCAGCGTTGGTAGCGGATACAATGAGCAGTTCTTC
CSVGSGYNEQFF
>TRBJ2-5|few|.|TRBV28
TGTGCCAGCAGCCCAACGGGGTTTGGAGAGACCCAGTACTTC
CASSPTGFGETQYF
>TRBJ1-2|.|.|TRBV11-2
TGTGCCAGCAGCGCACCAGGGAATCCCTATGGCTACACCTTC
CASSAPGNPYGYTF
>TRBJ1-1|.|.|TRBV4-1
TGCGCCAGCAGCCATCCTGGGGGCAGGACTGAAGCTTTCTTT
CASSHPGGRTEAFF
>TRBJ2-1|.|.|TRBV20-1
TGCAGCCCAGCTGGTGGGGATGAGCAGTTCTTC
CSPAGGDEQFF
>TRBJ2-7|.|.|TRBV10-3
TGTGCCATCAGTGACTTAGGACGTACCTACGAGCAGTACTTC
CAISDLGRTYEQYF
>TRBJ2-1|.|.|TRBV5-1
TGCGCCAGCAGCTTGGCCGGGAGCAGTAATGAGCAGTTCTTC
CASSLAGSSNEQFF
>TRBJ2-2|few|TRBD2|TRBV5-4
TGTGCCAGCAGTTCGGGACTAGCGGTTTTCACCGGGGAGCTGTTTTTT
CASSSGLAVFTGELFF
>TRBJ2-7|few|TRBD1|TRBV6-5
TGTGCCAGCAGTTACTCCGGGACAGCCATCTCCTACGAGCAGTACTTC
CASSYSGTAISYEQYF
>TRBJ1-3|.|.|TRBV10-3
TGTGCCATTAGTGGAGGGGCTGGAAACACCATATATTTT
CAISGGAGNTIYF
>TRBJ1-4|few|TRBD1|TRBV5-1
TGCGCCAGCAGCCGGGACAGGGATCGGAATGAAAAACTGTTTTTT
CASSRDRDRNEKLFF
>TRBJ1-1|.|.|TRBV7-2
TGTGCCAGCAGCCGCAGGGTAAAGGACACTGAAGCTTTCTTT
CASSRRVKDTEAFF
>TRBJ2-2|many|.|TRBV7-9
TGTGCCAGCCCTGACTCGGGACCAGCGAACACCGGGGAGCTGTTTTTT
CASPDSGPANTGELFF
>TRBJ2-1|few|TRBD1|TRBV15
TGTGCCACCAGCAGGACAGGGGAAAGTACCAATGAGCAGTTCTTC
CATSRTGESTNEQFF
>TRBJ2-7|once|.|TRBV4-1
TGCGCCAGCAGCCTACCCCCCCCCGGAGACCCCTCAGGGGGGGAGCAGTACTTC
CASSLPPPGDPSGGEQYF